The following is a T cell receptor beta chain sequence with its context. These data come from a study of shared clonotypes between healthy human individuals. Study overall: Each donor's CD4 naive and CD4 memory cells filled three plates apiece, CD8 naive two, and CD8 memory one.

Clones were read by immunoSEQ multiplex PCR, and TCRdb kept only the in-frame ones, dropping some. The repertoire holds around 2.5 million clones, with approximately 93% as singletons. The CDR3 totals 14 residues. Trimming pared 7 bases from V and 5 bases from J, leaving 17 bases between. Germline V CDR1 and CDR2: MDHEN, SYDVKM. The chain links TRBV28 to TRBJ1-2; a possible D gene is TRBD1 (6 bases). The sample taken for sequencing was naive CD4+ T cells from PBMCs. The subset here: CD45RA+ positively selected. This clonotype was sampled from a man between 18 and 35 years old in good health. Some clones in this sample may be carry-over from other donors' samples. CDR3 DNA: TGTGCCAGCACTCCCCCAGGACAGAGGTATGGCTACACCTTC. It yields the protein CASTPPGQRYGYTF.